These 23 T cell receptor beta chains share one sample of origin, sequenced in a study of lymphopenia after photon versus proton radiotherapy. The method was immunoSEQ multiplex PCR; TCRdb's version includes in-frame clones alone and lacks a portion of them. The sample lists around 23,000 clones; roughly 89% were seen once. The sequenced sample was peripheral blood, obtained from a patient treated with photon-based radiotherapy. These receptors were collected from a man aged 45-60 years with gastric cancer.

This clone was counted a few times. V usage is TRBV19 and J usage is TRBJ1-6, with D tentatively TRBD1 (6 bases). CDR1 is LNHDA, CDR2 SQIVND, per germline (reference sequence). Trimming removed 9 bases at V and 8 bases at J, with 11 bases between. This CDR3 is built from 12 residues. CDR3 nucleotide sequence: TGTGCCAGCAACTACAGGGATTCACCCCTCCACTTT. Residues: CASNYRDSPLHF.

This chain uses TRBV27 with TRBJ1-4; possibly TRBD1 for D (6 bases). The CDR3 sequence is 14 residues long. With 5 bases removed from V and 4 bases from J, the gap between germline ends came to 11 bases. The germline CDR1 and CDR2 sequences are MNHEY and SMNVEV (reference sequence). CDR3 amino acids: CASSLGGLNEKLFF. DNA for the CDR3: TGTGCCAGCAGTCTAGGGGGTCTTAATGAAAAACTGTTTTTT.

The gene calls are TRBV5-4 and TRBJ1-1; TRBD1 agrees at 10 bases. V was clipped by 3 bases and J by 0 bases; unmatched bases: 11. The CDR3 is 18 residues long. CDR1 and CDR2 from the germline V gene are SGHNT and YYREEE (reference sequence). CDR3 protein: CASSSKGDRGILNTEAFF. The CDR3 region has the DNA TGTGCCAGCAGCTCGAAAGGGGACAGGGGCATCCTGAACACTGAAGCTTTCTTT.

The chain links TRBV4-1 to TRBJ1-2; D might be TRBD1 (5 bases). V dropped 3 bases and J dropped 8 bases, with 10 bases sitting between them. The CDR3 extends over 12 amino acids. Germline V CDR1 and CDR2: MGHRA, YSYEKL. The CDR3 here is CASSQGQRGYTF. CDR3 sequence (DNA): TGCGCCAGCAGCCAGGGGCAACGAGGCTACACCTTC.

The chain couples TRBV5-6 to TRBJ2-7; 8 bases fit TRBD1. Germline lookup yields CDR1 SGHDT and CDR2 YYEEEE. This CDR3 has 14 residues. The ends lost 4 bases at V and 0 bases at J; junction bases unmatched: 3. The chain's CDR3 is CASSRGQASYEQYF. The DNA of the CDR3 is TGTGCCAGCAGCCGGGGACAGGCCTCCTACGAGCAGTACTTC.

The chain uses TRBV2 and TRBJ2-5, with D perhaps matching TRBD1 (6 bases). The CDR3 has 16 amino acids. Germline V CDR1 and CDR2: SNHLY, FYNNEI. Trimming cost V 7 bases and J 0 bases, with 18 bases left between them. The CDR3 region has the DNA TGTGCCAGCACCAGGGGTAAAGGGGAGTACCAAGAGACCCAGTACTTC. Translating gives CASTRGKGEYQETQYF.

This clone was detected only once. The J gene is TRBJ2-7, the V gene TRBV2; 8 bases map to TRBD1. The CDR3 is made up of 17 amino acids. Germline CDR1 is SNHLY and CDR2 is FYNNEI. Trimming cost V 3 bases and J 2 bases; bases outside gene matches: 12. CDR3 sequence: CASSEPQGAQNAYEQYV. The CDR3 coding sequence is TGTGCCAGCAGTGAGCCCCAGGGGGCACAAAACGCCTACGAGCAGTACGTC.

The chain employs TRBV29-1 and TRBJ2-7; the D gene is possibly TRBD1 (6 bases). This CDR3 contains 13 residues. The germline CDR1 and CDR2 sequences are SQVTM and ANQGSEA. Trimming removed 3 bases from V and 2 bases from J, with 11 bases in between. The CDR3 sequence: CSVEDKGAYEQYF. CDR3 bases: TGCAGCGTTGAGGACAAGGGGGCCTACGAGCAGTACTTC.

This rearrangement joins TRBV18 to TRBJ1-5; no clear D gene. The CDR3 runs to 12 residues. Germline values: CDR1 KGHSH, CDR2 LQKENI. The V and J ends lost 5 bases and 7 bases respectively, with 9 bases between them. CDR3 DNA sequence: TGTGCCAGCTCAGCCGTAAACCAGCCCCAGCATTTT. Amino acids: CASSAVNQPQHF.

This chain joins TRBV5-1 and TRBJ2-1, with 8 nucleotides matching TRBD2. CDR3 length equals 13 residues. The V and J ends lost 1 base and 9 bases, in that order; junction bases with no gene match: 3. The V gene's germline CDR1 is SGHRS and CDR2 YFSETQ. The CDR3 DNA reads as TGCGCCAGCAGCTTGTCAGCGGGGGCTGAGCAGTTCTTC. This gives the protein CASSLSAGAEQFF. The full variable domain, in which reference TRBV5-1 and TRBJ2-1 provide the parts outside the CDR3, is KAGVTQTPRYLIKTRGQQVTLSCSPISGHRSVSWYQQTPGQGLQFLFEYFSETQRNKGNFPGRFSGRQFSNSRSEMNVSTLELGDSALYLCASSLSAGAEQFFGPGTRLTVL.

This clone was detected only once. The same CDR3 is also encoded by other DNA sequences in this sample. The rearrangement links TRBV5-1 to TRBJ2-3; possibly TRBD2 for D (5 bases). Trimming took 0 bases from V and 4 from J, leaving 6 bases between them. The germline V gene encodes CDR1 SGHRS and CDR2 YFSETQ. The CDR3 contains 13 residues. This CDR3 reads CASSLAGADTQYF. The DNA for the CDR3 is TGCGCCAGCAGCTTGGCCGGGGCAGATACGCAGTATTTT. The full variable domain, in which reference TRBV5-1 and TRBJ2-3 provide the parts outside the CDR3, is KAGVTQTPRYLIKTRGQQVTLSCSPISGHRSVSWYQQTPGQGLQFLFEYFSETQRNKGNFPGRFSGRQFSNSRSEMNVSTLELGDSALYLCASSLAGADTQYFGPGTRLTVL.

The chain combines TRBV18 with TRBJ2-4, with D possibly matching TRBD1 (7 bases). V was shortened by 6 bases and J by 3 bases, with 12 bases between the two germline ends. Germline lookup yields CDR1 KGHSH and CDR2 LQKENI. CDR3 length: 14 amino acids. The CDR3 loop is CASSAGGNKNIQYF. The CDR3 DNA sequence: TGTGCCAGCTCGGCAGGGGGGAACAAAAACATTCAGTACTTC.

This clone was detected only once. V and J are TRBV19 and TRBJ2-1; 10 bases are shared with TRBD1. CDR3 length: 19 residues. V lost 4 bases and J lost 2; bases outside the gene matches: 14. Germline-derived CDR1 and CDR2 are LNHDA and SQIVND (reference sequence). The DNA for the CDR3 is TGTGCCAGTAGTAGCCTCCGGGACAGGGGCCGCTTGCCCTACAATGAGCAGTTCTTC. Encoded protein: CASSSLRDRGRLPYNEQFF.

The DNA of the CDR3 is TGTGCCAGCAGCGTAGCTCAGGTGTACACCGGGGAGCTGTTTTTT. Amino acids: CASSVAQVYTGELFF. This sequence joins TRBV9 and TRBJ2-2; no firm D call. This CDR3 has 15 residues. Germline CDR1 SGDLS, CDR2 YYNGEE. V was pared by 0 bases and J by 3 bases, with 9 bases between.

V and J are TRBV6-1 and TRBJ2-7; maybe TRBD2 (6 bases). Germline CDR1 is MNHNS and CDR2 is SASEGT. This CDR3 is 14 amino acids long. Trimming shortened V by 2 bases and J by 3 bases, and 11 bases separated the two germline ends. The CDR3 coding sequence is TGTGCCAGCAGTGAATTCCCGGGAGACTACGAGCAGTACGTC. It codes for CASSEFPGDYEQYV.

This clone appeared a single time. The CDR3 spells CASSSLQGSYNEQFF. CDR3 DNA sequence: TGTGCCAGCAGCTCTCTACAGGGTTCCTACAATGAGCAGTTCTTC. The chain joins TRBV5-4 to TRBJ2-1; TRBD1 might be the D (6 bases). CDR1 and CDR2 from the germline V gene are SGHNT and YYREEE (reference sequence). The CDR3 has 15 residues. V lost 3 bases, J lost 1 base, and 11 bases lay in between. The full variable domain, completed using reference TRBV5-4 and TRBJ2-1, is ETGVTQSPTHLIKTRGQQVTLRCSSQSGHNTVSWYQQALGQGPQFIFQYYREEENGRGNFPPRFSGLQFPNYSSELNVNALELDDSALYLCASSSLQGSYNEQFFGPGTRLTVL.

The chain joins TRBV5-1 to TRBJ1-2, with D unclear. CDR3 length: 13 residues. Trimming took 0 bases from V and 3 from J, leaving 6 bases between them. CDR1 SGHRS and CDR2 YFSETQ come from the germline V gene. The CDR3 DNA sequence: TGCGCCAGCAGCTTGGGACGGGACTATGGCTACACCTTC. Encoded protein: CASSLGRDYGYTF.

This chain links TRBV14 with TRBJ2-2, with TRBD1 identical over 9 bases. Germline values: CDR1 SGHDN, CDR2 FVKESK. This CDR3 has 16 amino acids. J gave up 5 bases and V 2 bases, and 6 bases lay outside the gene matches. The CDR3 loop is CASSQPGQGRTGELFF. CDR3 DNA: TGTGCCAGCAGCCAACCCGGACAGGGGAGGACCGGGGAGCTGTTTTTT. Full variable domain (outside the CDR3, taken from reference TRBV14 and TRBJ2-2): EAGVTQFPSHSVIEKGQTVTLRCDPISGHDNLYWYRRVMGKEIKFLLHFVKESKQDESGMPNNRFLAERTGGTYSTLKVQPAELEDSGVYFCASSQPGQGRTGELFFGEGSRLTVL.

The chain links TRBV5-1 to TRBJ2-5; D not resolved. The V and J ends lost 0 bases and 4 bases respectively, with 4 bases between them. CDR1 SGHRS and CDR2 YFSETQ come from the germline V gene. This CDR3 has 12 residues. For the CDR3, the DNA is TGCGCCAGCAGCTTGGCCGGAGAGACCCAGTACTTC. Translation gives CASSLAGETQYF. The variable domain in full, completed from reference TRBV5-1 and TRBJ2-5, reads KAGVTQTPRYLIKTRGQQVTLSCSPISGHRSVSWYQQTPGQGLQFLFEYFSETQRNKGNFPGRFSGRQFSNSRSEMNVSTLELGDSALYLCASSLAGETQYFGPGTRLLVL.

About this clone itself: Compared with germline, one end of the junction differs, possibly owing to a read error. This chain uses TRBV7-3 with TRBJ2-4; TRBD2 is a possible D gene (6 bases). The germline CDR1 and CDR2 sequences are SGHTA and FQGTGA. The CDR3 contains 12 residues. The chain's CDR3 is CASSSPPGDQIF. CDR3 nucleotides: TGTGCCAGCAGCTCCCCTCCGGGAGACCAAATCTTC.

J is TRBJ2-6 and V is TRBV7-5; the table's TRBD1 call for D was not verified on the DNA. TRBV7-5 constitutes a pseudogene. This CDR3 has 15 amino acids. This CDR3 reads CARTSRQSRANVLTF. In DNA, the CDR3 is TGTGCCAGAACAAGTAGACAAAGTCGGGCCAACGTCCTGACTTTC.

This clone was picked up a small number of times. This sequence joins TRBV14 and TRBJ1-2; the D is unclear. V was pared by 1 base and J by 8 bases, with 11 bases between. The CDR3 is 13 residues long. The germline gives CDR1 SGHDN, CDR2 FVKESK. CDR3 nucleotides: TGTGCCAGCAGCCAAGGTCGGGGAGGAGGCTACACCTTC. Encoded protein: CASSQGRGGGYTF.

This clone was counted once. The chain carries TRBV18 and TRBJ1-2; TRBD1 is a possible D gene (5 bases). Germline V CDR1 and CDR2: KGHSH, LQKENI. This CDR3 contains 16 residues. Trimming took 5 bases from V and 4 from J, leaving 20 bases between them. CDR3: CASSLGTDIWTYGYTF. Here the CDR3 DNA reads TGTGCCAGCTCATTAGGGACGGACATTTGGACCTATGGCTACACCTTC. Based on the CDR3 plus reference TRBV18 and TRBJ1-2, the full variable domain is NAGVMQNPRHLVRRRGQEARLRCSPMKGHSHVYWYRQLPEEGLKFMVYLQKENIIDESGMPKERFSAEFPKEGPSILRIQQVVRGDSAAYFCASSLGTDIWTYGYTFGSGTRLTVV.